This TCR beta chain came from a study of shared clonotypes between healthy human individuals. Across the whole study: For every donor, three CD4 naive, three CD4 memory, two CD8 naive and one CD8 memory plates were used. Study results and caveats: Though the depth was large, rarefaction showed that sorted-subset sequencing was incomplete.

CDR1 and CDR2 from the germline V gene are SGHVS and FQNEAQ. V shed 5 bases and J shed 5 bases, with 10 bases lying between them. The CDR3 extends over 12 amino acids. Remarks on this clone: The antigen remains undetermined.

Using immunoSEQ multiplex PCR, the repertoire was profiled, and TCRdb retains in-frame clones only, with some absent. The table lists some 1 million clones, more than 60% of them singletons. Naive CD4+ cells were CD45RA-selected; the remaining cells were memory. The receptor was derived from a man between 18 and 29 years old in good health. The chain links TRBV7-8 to TRBJ2-7; no clear D. The material sequenced was memory CD4+ T cells sorted from blood. Subset reported: CD45RA-negative fraction. The CDR3 nucleotides read TGTGCCAGCAGCCCTAGAGCAGACGAGCAGTACTTC. It yields the protein CASSPRADEQYF.